One sample yielded the 13 T cell receptor beta chains listed below, sequenced in a study of shared clonotypes between healthy human individuals. The assay was immunoSEQ multiplex PCR, and TCRdb's table has in-frame clones only and misses some. The sample shows about 1 million clones, about 76% of them seen only once. The sample consisted of memory CD4+ T cells sorted from blood. Subset in this sample: CD45RA-negative fraction. The receptors derive from a man aged 18 to 30 in good health.

V usage is TRBV19 and J usage is TRBJ1-4; D uncertain. The CDR3 runs to 16 residues. Trimming removed 5 bases from V and 1 base from J, with 14 bases in between. CDR1 and CDR2 (germline): LNHDA, SQIVND (reference sequence). In DNA form, the CDR3 reads TGTGCCAGTAGTCCCCGGGCTATCCAAACTAATGAAAAACTGTTTTTT. Its protein is CASSPRAIQTNEKLFF.

A single count supports this clone. V gene TRBV4-3 combines with J gene TRBJ2-5, with D maybe TRBD2 (6 bases). The CDR3 sequence is 18 residues long. Germline CDR1 reads LGHNA; CDR2 reads YSLEER. V was pared by 0 bases and J by 7 bases, with 24 bases between. CDR3 in DNA: TGCGCCAGCAGCCAAGAGGGAACGGGAGCCGGTTCTGAGGGGACCCAGTACTTC. Translated: CASSQEGTGAGSEGTQYF.

This sequence joins TRBV7-2 and TRBJ2-1, with a possible D match to TRBD1 (8 bases). The V gene's germline CDR1 is SGHTA and CDR2 FQGNSA. V was trimmed by 3 bases and J by 7 bases, leaving 19 bases between them. CDR3 length equals 16 residues. The CDR3, as DNA: TGTGCCAGCAGCTTTTACAGGGGGAGTAGCGGGAATGAGCAGTTCTTC. Protein sequence: CASSFYRGSSGNEQFF.

V and J are TRBV7-9 and TRBJ1-1, with unresolved D. Trimming removed 6 bases at V and 0 bases at J, with 11 bases between. CDR3 length equals 14 residues. Per germline, CDR1 SEHNR and CDR2 FQNEAQ (reference sequence). CDR3 loop: CASSLMAVNTEAFF. In DNA form, the CDR3 reads TGTGCCAGCAGTCTTATGGCAGTGAACACTGAAGCTTTCTTT.

This chain uses TRBV7-2 with TRBJ2-5; either TRBD1 or TRBD2 may fit D (5 bases each). Trimming stripped 6 bases from V and 0 bases from J, with 14 bases between. From germline, CDR1 is SGHTA and CDR2 FQGNSA. This CDR3 region has 15 residues. The CDR3 is CASRRSGTYQETQYF. The CDR3 DNA reads TGTGCCAGCAGACGATCCGGGACGTACCAAGAGACCCAGTACTTC.

The DNA of the CDR3 is TGTGCCACCAATCAGGGGACCTCCTACGAGCAGTACTTC. Protein sequence: CATNQGTSYEQYF. The rearrangement uses TRBV10-3 and TRBJ2-7; weak D call: TRBD1 (6 bases). Per the germline V gene, CDR1 is ENHRY and CDR2 is SYGVKD. This CDR3 spans 13 amino acids. V gave up 10 bases and J gave up 0 bases, with 13 bases separating them.

This chain's CDR3 is CASSGRKSAGGTGELFF. The CDR3 nucleotides are TGTGCCAGCAGCGGGCGTAAGAGTGCGGGAGGGACCGGGGAGCTGTTTTTT. This chain connects TRBV7-2 to TRBJ2-2, with 9 nucleotides matching TRBD2. The CDR3 runs to 17 residues. The V segment lost 5 bases and the J segment 5 bases; nucleotides outside the gene matches: 12. Germline values: CDR1 SGHTA, CDR2 FQGNSA.

The chain links TRBV5-1 to TRBJ2-5; maybe TRBD1 (6 bases). There are 16 residues in the CDR3. Trimming took 0 bases from V and 2 from J, leaving 14 bases between them. Per germline, CDR1 SGHRS and CDR2 YFSETQ. Written as DNA, the CDR3 is TGCGCCAGCAGCTTGGGTTTTCGGCAGGGGCAAGAGACCCAGTACTTC. As protein: CASSLGFRQGQETQYF.

This chain connects TRBV2 to TRBJ1-4; 7 positions agree with TRBD1. V trimming: 5 bases; J trimming: 8 bases; junction bases outside the gene matches: 11. Per the germline V gene, CDR1 is SNHLY and CDR2 is FYNNEI. The length of the CDR3 is 15 residues. CDR3 in DNA: TGTGCCAGCAGTTTCGACAGGGCCCAGGGGGAAAAACTGTTTTTT. It specifies CASSFDRAQGEKLFF.

This clone came up many times. The same CDR3 arises from other DNA sequences in this sample as well. The chain couples TRBV6-1 to TRBJ2-1; a weak D match, TRBD2 (6 bases). V lost 6 bases and J lost 0, with 9 bases in between. The CDR3 spans 14 residues. Germline lookup yields CDR1 MNHNS and CDR2 SASEGT. The CDR3 DNA is TGTGCCAGCAGCGGAGGGGTCTCCTACAATGAGCAGTTCTTC. Amino acids: CASSGGVSYNEQFF.

The genes are TRBV11-1 and TRBJ2-7; D is unresolved. V was shortened by 0 bases and J by 0 bases, with 9 bases between the two germline ends. The CDR3 totals 15 residues. Looked up from germline, CDR1 is SGHAT and CDR2 is FQDESV (reference sequence). The CDR3 DNA reads TGTGCCAGCAGCTTAGCGGGCGGTAGCTCCTACGAGCAGTACTTC. Translating gives CASSLAGGSSYEQYF.

This clone was seen a few times. V usage is TRBV7-2 and J usage is TRBJ2-1, with unresolved D. The ends were cut back, 1 base at V and 8 bases at J, with 12 bases in the middle. The CDR3 loop spans 14 amino acids. CDR1 is SGHTA and CDR2 is FQGNSA in the germline V gene. This CDR3 reads CASSLVSSSDEQFF. The CDR3 DNA reads TGTGCCAGCAGCTTAGTGTCCAGCTCGGATGAGCAGTTCTTC.

A word on this clone: Within the sample, other DNA sequences also encode this same CDR3. The V gene is TRBV30, the J gene TRBJ1-1; D may be TRBD1 (6 bases). The CDR3 covers 13 residues. Between the trimmed V and J ends, which lost 4 bases and 1 base, there was a span of 10 bases. Germline V gene lookup returns CDR1 GTSNPN and CDR2 SVGIG (reference sequence). CDR3 protein: CAWNQGSNTEAFF. DNA for the CDR3: TGTGCCTGGAACCAGGGGTCGAACACTGAAGCTTTCTTT.